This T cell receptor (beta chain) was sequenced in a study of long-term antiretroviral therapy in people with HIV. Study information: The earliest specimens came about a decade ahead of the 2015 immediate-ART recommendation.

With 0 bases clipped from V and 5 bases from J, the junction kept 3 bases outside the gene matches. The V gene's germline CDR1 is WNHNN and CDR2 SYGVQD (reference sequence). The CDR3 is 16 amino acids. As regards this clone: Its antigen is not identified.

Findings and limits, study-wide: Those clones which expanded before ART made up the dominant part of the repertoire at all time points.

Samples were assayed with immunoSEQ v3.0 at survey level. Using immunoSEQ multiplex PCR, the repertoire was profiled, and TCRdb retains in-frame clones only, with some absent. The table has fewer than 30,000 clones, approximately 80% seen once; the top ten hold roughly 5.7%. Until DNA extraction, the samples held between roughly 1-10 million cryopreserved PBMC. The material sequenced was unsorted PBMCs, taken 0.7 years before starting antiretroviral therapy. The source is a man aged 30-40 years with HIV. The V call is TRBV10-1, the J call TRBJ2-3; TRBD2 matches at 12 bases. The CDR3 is CASSESTSGSQDTQYF. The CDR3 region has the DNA TGCGCCAGCAGTGAGTCGACTAGCGGGAGTCAAGATACGCAGTATTTT.